This T cell receptor (beta chain) was recovered during a study of blood T cell dynamics during melanoma immunotherapy. Overall study: First-line therapy was either pembrolizumab or nivolumab with ipilimumab for metastatic melanoma.

For sorted CD8+ subsets, all extracted DNA was loaded. TCRdb's copy holds only in-frame clones and misses some; the assay was immunoSEQ multiplex PCR. The sample contains over 10,000 clones, about 90% of which appear only once. CDR3 length: 13 residues. V lost 3 bases and J 5 bases, leaving 8 bases between the germline ends. The germline V gene has CDR1 WNHNN and CDR2 SYGVQD (reference sequence). General observations from the study: Cell-free DNA CDR3 sequences most resembled the immune-effector CD8+ subset, which was also most clonal.

Documented time point: pre-treatment baseline. On this clone itself: What it binds is not known.

This rearrangement joins TRBV10-1 to TRBJ2-1; weak D call: TRBD2 (6 bases). This sequence originates from a human donor with melanoma. The specimen comprised effector memory CD8+ T cells from blood, sampled from a patient treated with checkpoint blockade. The CDR3 sequence is CASSDSGDNEQFF. In nucleotides, the CDR3 is TGCGCCAGCAGTGATTCGGGGGACAATGAGCAGTTCTTC.